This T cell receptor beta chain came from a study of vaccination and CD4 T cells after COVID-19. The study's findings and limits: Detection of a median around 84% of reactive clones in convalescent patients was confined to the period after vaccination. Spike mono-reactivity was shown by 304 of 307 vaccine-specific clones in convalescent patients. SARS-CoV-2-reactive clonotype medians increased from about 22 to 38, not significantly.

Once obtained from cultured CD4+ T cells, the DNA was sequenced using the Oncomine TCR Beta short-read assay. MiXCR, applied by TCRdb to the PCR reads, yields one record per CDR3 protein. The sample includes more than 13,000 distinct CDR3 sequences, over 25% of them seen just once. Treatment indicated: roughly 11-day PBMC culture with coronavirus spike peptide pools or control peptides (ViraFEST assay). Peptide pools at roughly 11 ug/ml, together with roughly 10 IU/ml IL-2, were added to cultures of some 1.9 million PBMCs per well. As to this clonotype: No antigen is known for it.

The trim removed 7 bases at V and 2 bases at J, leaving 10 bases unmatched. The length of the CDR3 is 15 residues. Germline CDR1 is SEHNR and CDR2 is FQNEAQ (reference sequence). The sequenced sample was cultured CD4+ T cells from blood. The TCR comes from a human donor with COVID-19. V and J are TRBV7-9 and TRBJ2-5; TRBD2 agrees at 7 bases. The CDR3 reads CASTRSSAGQETQYF. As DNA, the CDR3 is TGTGCCAGCACCAGGAGTTCAGCGGGGCAAGAGACCCAGTACTTC.